Each of the 14 T cell receptor beta chains below was sequenced from the same sample in a study of blood T cell repertoires in COVID-19. Sequencing was performed with immunoSEQ multiplex PCR; in TCRdb, only in-frame clones are kept and a portion is missing. The repertoire holds approximately 220,000 clones, with approximately 80% as singletons. Input material: peripheral blood. The receptors were sampled from a woman aged 80 or over with acute or convalescent COVID-19.

The CDR3 protein is CASSRPSDSHSSYEQYF. The CDR3 DNA is TGCGCCAGCAGTCGTCCCTCAGACAGCCACAGCTCCTACGAGCAGTACTTC. The chain is built from TRBV23-1 and TRBJ2-7; perhaps TRBD1 as D (5 bases). TRBV23-1 is assigned to the ORF class and has an uncertain function. There are 17 residues in the CDR3. Between the trimmed V and J ends, which lost 4 bases and 0 bases, there was a span of 19 bases.

The chain couples TRBV5-1 to TRBJ2-1, with 15 bases identical to TRBD2. Germline loops: CDR1 SGHRS, CDR2 YFSETQ. The CDR3 is 18 amino acids. Trimming cost V 2 bases and J 8 bases; bases outside gene matches: 11. CDR3 loop: CASSFMGLAGGTVDEQFF. The CDR3 region has the DNA TGCGCCAGCAGCTTTATGGGACTAGCGGGGGGCACTGTGGATGAGCAGTTCTTC.

V and J are TRBV5-6 and TRBJ1-3, with D possibly being TRBD1 (6 bases). CDR1 SGHDT and CDR2 YYEEEE come from the germline V gene. Trimming left V 2 bases short and J 0 bases short, with 15 bases between. This CDR3 comprises 17 residues. CDR3 residues: CASSLAVGTNSGNTIYF. The CDR3 DNA reads TGTGCCAGCAGCTTAGCGGTGGGGACAAACTCTGGAAACACCATATATTTT.

This rearrangement joins TRBV2 to TRBJ2-1; 11 positions agree with TRBD2. Losses at the gene ends were 5 bases for V and 9 bases for J; bases not matched to a gene: 18. The germline CDR1 and CDR2 sequences are SNHLY and FYNNEI. There are 18 residues in the CDR3. CDR3 region: CASSPGGSGRAALGEQFF. DNA of the CDR3: TGTGCCAGCAGTCCTGGAGGTAGCGGGAGGGCCGCGCTTGGTGAGCAGTTCTTC.

The chain links TRBV7-8 to TRBJ2-2; 9 bases are shared with TRBD2. The CDR3 runs to 18 residues. Germline V gene sequence: CDR1 SGHVS, CDR2 FQNEAQ. V shed 0 bases and J 2 bases; nucleotides not matched to a gene: 7. The CDR3 spells CASSLALVLAGNTGELFF. In DNA form, the CDR3 reads TGTGCCAGCAGCTTAGCCTTAGTGCTAGCGGGAAACACCGGGGAGCTGTTTTTT.

The rearrangement links TRBV28 to TRBJ1-4; 7 bases are shared with TRBD1. CDR1 and CDR2 from the germline V gene are MDHEN and SYDVKM. CDR3 length: 15 amino acids. Losses at the gene ends were 6 bases for V and 8 bases for J; bases not matched to a gene: 12. CDR3 coding DNA: TGTGCCAGCAGCCCGTCTGACAGGGTCAGGGAAAAACTGTTTTTT. Translating it yields CASSPSDRVREKLFF.

The V call is TRBV28, the J call TRBJ1-1; TRBD1 aligns across 7 bases. The CDR3 has 15 residues. Germline-derived CDR1 and CDR2 are MDHEN and SYDVKM. Trimming removed 4 bases from V and 4 bases from J; junction bases left unmatched: 9. The CDR3 DNA sequence: TGTGCCAGCAGTTCCCACAGGGGAATGGGCACTGAAGCTTTCTTT. Protein sequence: CASSSHRGMGTEAFF.

The chain has TRBV6-5 and TRBJ2-7; TRBD1 is a possible D gene (5 bases). This CDR3 comprises 14 residues. Germline V gene sequence: CDR1 MNHEY, CDR2 SVGAGI. V lost 7 bases, J lost 0 bases, and 13 bases lay in between. CDR3 DNA: TGTGCCAGCACCCTCGGCAGGGCCTCCTACGAGCAGTACTTC. Its translation is CASTLGRASYEQYF.

CDR3 protein: CASSGCLSVLAKNIQYF. The CDR3 DNA sequence: TGTGCCAGCAGTGGGTGTCTGAGCGTTCTAGCCAAAAACATTCAGTACTTC. The rearrangement uses TRBV6-4 and TRBJ2-4; the D is unclear. The V gene lost 4 bases and the J gene lost 0 bases, with 16 bases spanning the gap. Germline CDR1 and CDR2: MRHNA and SNTAGT. The CDR3 has 17 residues.

This chain connects TRBV18 to TRBJ2-7; D not resolved. The CDR3 runs 14 residues. Germline CDR1 reads KGHSH; CDR2 reads LQKENI. Trimming shortened V by 0 bases and J by 4 bases, and 10 bases separated the two germline ends. This CDR3 is CASSPPAGVYEQYF. CDR3 bases: TGTGCCAGCTCACCACCGGCAGGCGTATACGAGCAGTACTTC.

J is TRBJ1-1 and V is TRBV7-2; D uncertain. Germline CDR1 and CDR2: SGHTA and FQGNSA. Trimming removed 1 base at V and 0 bases at J, with 15 bases between. The CDR3 length is 17 residues. For the CDR3, the DNA is TGTGCCAGCAGCTTAGTGGTGGATGGGCGCGTGAACACTGAAGCTTTCTTT. Translating gives CASSLVVDGRVNTEAFF.

This sequence joins TRBV6-5 and TRBJ1-2; 9 bases fit TRBD1. The CDR3 has 13 residues. The germline V gene encodes CDR1 MNHEY and CDR2 SVGAGI. The V and J ends lost 11 bases and 3 bases, in that order; junction bases with no gene match: 7. This chain's CDR3 is CACHRGLDYGYTF. The CDR3 DNA reads TGTGCCTGCCACAGGGGGCTGGACTATGGCTACACCTTC.

The rearrangement links TRBV21-1 to TRBJ2-2; TRBD1, the table's D call, was not compared with the DNA. TRBV21-1 is termed a pseudogene. CDR3 length: 14 residues. The CDR3 reads CARWSQINTGELFF. The CDR3 DNA sequence: TGTGCCAGATGGTCGCAGATTAACACCGGGGAGCTGTTTTTT.

The gene calls are TRBV7-9 and TRBJ2-7; TRBD1 matches at 7 bases. The CDR3 is made up of 17 amino acids. V lost 1 base and J lost 3; bases outside the gene matches: 12. In germline, CDR1 is SEHNR, CDR2 FQNEAQ (reference sequence). CDR3 protein: CASSLGNTGAAFYEQYF. In DNA form, the CDR3 reads TGTGCCAGCAGCTTAGGAAATACAGGGGCCGCCTTCTACGAGCAGTACTTC.